A selection of T cell receptor beta chains follows, all from one sample in a study of blood T cell repertoires in COVID-19. The method was immunoSEQ multiplex PCR; TCRdb's version includes in-frame clones alone and lacks a portion of them. Of fewer than 300,000 clones in the sample, roughly 92% are singletons; the top ten hold about 2.2%. The source material was peripheral blood. The origin of the receptors is a woman younger than 45 with COVID-19, enrolled during active disease. Both conserved end residues are part of each CDR3. Each record gives: D gene, clone size, V gene, J gene, CDR3 DNA, CDR3 protein. D genes are given only for firm matches. Size tells how often a clone was seen (once, few, many) or the class of an expanded clone, and some rows leave it out.

NA,NA,TRBV19,TRBJ1-2,TGTGCCAGTAGTATAAGGGCCAAAGGAGGGAGATACACCTTC,CASSIRAKGGRYTF
TRBD1,NA,TRBV7-8,TRBJ2-7,TGTGCCAGCAGCCTCACCTTCGGGGACAGATACTACGAGCAGTACTTC,CASSLTFGDRYYEQYF
TRBD2,once,TRBV3-1/TRBV3-2,TRBJ2-3,TGTGCCAGCAGCAGGGGACTAGCGGACAGCACAGATACGCAGTATTTT,CASSRGLADSTDTQYF
TRBD1,NA,TRBV2,TRBJ1-4,TGTGCCAGCAGCCGAGAGGGGGCAGAGCGGGAAAAACTGTTTTTT,CASSREGAEREKLFF
TRBD1,NA,TRBV6-2/TRBV6-3,TRBJ1-4,TGTGCCAGCAGTCCCAACACAGGGGGAGGCGAAAAACTGTTTTTT,CASSPNTGGGEKLFF
TRBD1,NA,TRBV29-1,TRBJ1-1,TGCAGCGTTGAAGATTCTCAGGGGGCGACCACTGAAGCTTTCTTT,CSVEDSQGATTEAFF
NA,NA,TRBV19,TRBJ2-2,TGTGCCAGTAGTATAGGGGACTGGTTCTCCGGGGAGCTGTTTTTT,CASSIGDWFSGELFF
TRBD1,few,TRBV27,TRBJ1-1,TGTGCCAGCAGTTGGGGGACAGGGAACACTGAAGCTTTCTTT,CASSWGTGNTEAFF
TRBD1,NA,TRBV7-6,TRBJ1-1,TGTGCCAGCAGCTACGGCAGGGGGATGAACACTGAAGCTTTCTTT,CASSYGRGMNTEAFF
NA,NA,TRBV5-6,TRBJ2-5,TGTGCCAGCAGCTTGGTTTCGTTTTCGGGTGAGACCCAGTACTTC,CASSLVSFSGETQYF
TRBD1,few,TRBV5-1,TRBJ2-3,TGCGCCAGCAGCTTGGATACAGGGGGCGCTTCGGATACGCAGTATTTT,CASSLDTGGASDTQYF
NA,NA,TRBV19,TRBJ1-1,TGTGCCAGTAGTATAGGCGACAGGACTGAAGCTTTCTTT,CASSIGDRTEAFF
TRBD1,NA,TRBV5-1,TRBJ2-7,TGCGCCAGCAGCGAAAGGACAGGGGGCGTCGACGAGCAGTACTTC,CASSERTGGVDEQYF
TRBD1,NA,TRBV3-1/TRBV3-2,TRBJ1-4,TGTGCCAGCAGCCAAGATTGGGGGACAGGGGGTGAAAAACTGTTTTTT,CASSQDWGTGGEKLFF
NA,NA,TRBV2,TRBJ2-1,TGTGCCAGCAGCGGTAGTAGCGTAGATGAGCAGTTCTTC,CASSGSSVDEQFF
NA,NA,TRBV7-2,TRBJ1-2,TGTGCCAGCGGAGTCCTCCGCGGAGGCTACACCTTC,CASGVLRGGYTF
NA,NA,TRBV5-1,TRBJ2-1,TGCGCCAGCAGCATTCTTGCAGGGTACAATGAGCAGTTCTTC,CASSILAGYNEQFF
NA,NA,TRBV9,TRBJ2-7,TGTGCCAGCAGCCTACAGGGCTCCTACGAGCAGTACTTC,CASSLQGSYEQYF
NA,NA,TRBV29-1,TRBJ1-1,TGCAGCGTTTTCGGGAACACTGAAGCTTTCTTT,CSVFGNTEAFF
NA,NA,TRBV2,TRBJ1-5,TGTGCCAGCAATTACGCAGGGTCAAATCAGCCCCAGCATTTT,CASNYAGSNQPQHF
NA,NA,TRBV19,TRBJ2-2,TGTGCCAGTAGTATCAATAGGGAGAAAGCCGGGGAGCTGTTTTTT,CASSINREKAGELFF
TRBD2,NA,TRBV27,TRBJ2-7,TGTGCCAGCAGTCAACAAGGACTAGCGGGAAGATACGAGCAGTACTTC,CASSQQGLAGRYEQYF
TRBD1,NA,TRBV6-5,TRBJ1-1,TGTGCCATCGCTCGGGGACAGAAGAACACTGAAGCTTTCTTT,CAIARGQKNTEAFF
NA,NA,TRBV5-1,TRBJ2-1,TGCGCCAGCTCCCTAGCGCGGAGCTCCTACAATGAGCAGTTCTTC,CASSLARSSYNEQFF
TRBD1,once,TRBV28,TRBJ2-3,TGTGCCAGCAGTGCCAGGGACAGTAGCACAGATACGCAGTATTTT,CASSARDSSTDTQYF
TRBD1,few,TRBV9,TRBJ2-7,TGTGCCAGCAGCGTAGTGGGCACGGGACAGGGGATCCACGAGCAGTACTTC,CASSVVGTGQGIHEQYF
TRBD2,NA,TRBV19,TRBJ2-1,TGTGCCAGTAGTATATTATCGGGGGGGACTCACCGGGGTGAGCAGTTCTTC,CASSILSGGTHRGEQFF
NA,NA,TRBV20-1,TRBJ1-2,TGCAGTGCTAGTCTACAGGCGAACTATGGCTACACCTTC,CSASLQANYGYTF
TRBD1,NA,TRBV10-3,TRBJ1-4,TGTGCCATCAGTGAGTCGGCAGGGGGCACGGTTGTTGAAAAACTGTTTTTT,CAISESAGGTVVEKLFF
NA,NA,TRBV2,TRBJ2-7,TGTGCCAGCAGTGTTGGGGGGGGCCCCACCTACGAGCAGTACTTC,CASSVGGGPTYEQYF
TRBD1,NA,TRBV5-1,TRBJ2-7,TGCGCCAGCAGCCCGGGACAGGGGCCCTACGAGCAGTACTTC,CASSPGQGPYEQYF
NA,NA,TRBV7-9,TRBJ1-6,TGTGCCAGCAGCTCGGGTAATTCACCCCTCCACTTT,CASSSGNSPLHF
TRBD1,NA,TRBV24-1,TRBJ2-7,TGTGCCACCAGTGCCACCGGACAGGGGGCGTTCGAGCAGTACTTC,CATSATGQGAFEQYF
NA,NA,TRBV7-8,TRBJ1-2,TGTGCCAGCAGCCGAGGAAACACCGTTGACTATGGCTACACCTTC,CASSRGNTVDYGYTF
NA,NA,TRBV24-1,TRBJ1-5,TGTGCCACCAGTGATAATATTGAGGGTCAGCCCCAGCATTTT,CATSDNIEGQPQHF
TRBD1,NA,TRBV7-9,TRBJ1-5,TGTGCCAGCAGCGCATGGGACAGGGGGCAATCGGTACAGCCCCAGCATTTT,CASSAWDRGQSVQPQHF
TRBD1,once,TRBV7-2,TRBJ2-1,TGTGCCAGCAGCAAATATGACAGGGTGAATGAGCAGTTCTTC,CASSKYDRVNEQFF
NA,NA,TRBV12-5,TRBJ1-2,TGTGCTAGTGGTTTGAGAGCCATCTATGGCTACACCTTC,CASGLRAIYGYTF
NA,NA,TRBV5-4,TRBJ2-7,TGTGCCAGCAGCTTGGACAGGGTCGGGTCCTACGAGCAGTACTTC,CASSLDRVGSYEQYF
TRBD1,few,TRBV5-5,TRBJ2-7,TGTGCCAGCAGCTCGGACAGGGGCCTTTCCTACGAGCAGTACTTC,CASSSDRGLSYEQYF